These 7 T cell receptor beta chains share one sample of origin, sequenced in a study of STAT5B mutations in CD4+ large granular lymphocyte leukemia (dated by TCRdb to between 2021 and 2024). Libraries came from the immunoSEQ multiplex PCR assay. What TCRdb holds here is the immuneACCESS table cut down to in-frame rearrangements. Part of the clones is not present; checked against another copy, under half of the missing clones reflect an unresolved V gene, and the others are unexplained. The sample has nearly 45,000 clones on record, around 86% of them singletons. The biggest ten clones account for 2.6% of the sample. Sequenced sample: CD4+ T cells from blood buffy coats. The receptors originated from a human donor in good health.

This clone was seen a single time. The chain has TRBV5-3 and TRBJ1-3; D may be TRBD1 (6 bases). TRBV5-3 is an ORF for which the function is uncertain. Trimming left V 5 bases short and J 4 bases short, with 16 bases between. This CDR3 region has 15 residues. In DNA, the CDR3 is TGTGCCAGAAGGTTACAGGGTAAGGAAGGAAACACCATATATTTT. It specifies CARRLQGKEGNTIYF.

The chain joins TRBV2 to TRBJ1-5, with D possibly being TRBD1 (5 bases). The CDR3 totals 14 residues. Trimming cost V 8 bases and J 4 bases, with 15 bases left between them. Germline-derived CDR1 and CDR2 are SNHLY and FYNNEI. In DNA, the CDR3 is TGTGCCAGCGGGATGGGCAGGGAAAATCAGCCCCAGCATTTT. Its protein is CASGMGRENQPQHF.

The gene calls are TRBV14 and TRBJ1-2, with TRBD1 matching over 10 bases. Germline trimming cut 4 bases from V and 7 bases from J; bases unmatched to any gene: 6. The CDR3 runs to 14 residues. The germline gives CDR1 SGHDN, CDR2 FVKESK. The CDR3 bases are TGTGCCAGCAGCCTCCGACAGGGGGCTCGTGGCTACACCTTC. Translated, it gives CASSLRQGARGYTF.

The genes are TRBV9 and TRBJ2-3; D tentatively fits TRBD1 or TRBD2 (5 bases each). Trimming left V 4 bases short and J 2 bases short, with 14 bases between. The CDR3 loop spans 15 amino acids. Germline CDR1 reads SGDLS; CDR2 reads YYNGEE. The CDR3, as DNA: TGTGCCAGCAGCATCCGGGACGGCTACACAGATACGCAGTATTTT. Translation: CASSIRDGYTDTQYF.

Remarks on this clone: Other DNA sequences within the sample encode an identical CDR3. V gene TRBV6-5 combines with J gene TRBJ1-2; D remains unclear. The ends were cut back, 5 bases at V and 2 bases at J, with 9 bases in the middle. Germline assignment: CDR1 MNHEY and CDR2 SVGAGI. This CDR3 has 13 residues. CDR3 residues: CASSPRGNYGYTF. The CDR3, as DNA: TGTGCCAGCAGTCCCCGCGGGAACTATGGCTACACCTTC.

The genes are TRBV2 and TRBJ2-3; TRBD1 is a possible D gene (6 bases). Germline CDR1 and CDR2: SNHLY and FYNNEI. V was clipped by 7 bases and J by 3 bases, with 8 bases between them. The CDR3 is 12 residues long. The CDR3 DNA reads TGTGCCAGCATCAGGGGAACAGATACGCAGTATTTT. This encodes CASIRGTDTQYF.

The rearrangement uses TRBV15 and TRBJ1-4; D remains ambiguous. The CDR3 totals 15 residues. Germline lookup yields CDR1 LNHNV and CDR2 YYDKDF (reference sequence). V shed 5 bases and J shed 7 bases, with 17 bases lying between them. CDR3 sequence reads: CATSLRRRVSEKLFF. In DNA form, the CDR3 reads TGTGCCACCAGCCTGAGGCGGCGGGTGAGTGAAAAACTGTTTTTT.